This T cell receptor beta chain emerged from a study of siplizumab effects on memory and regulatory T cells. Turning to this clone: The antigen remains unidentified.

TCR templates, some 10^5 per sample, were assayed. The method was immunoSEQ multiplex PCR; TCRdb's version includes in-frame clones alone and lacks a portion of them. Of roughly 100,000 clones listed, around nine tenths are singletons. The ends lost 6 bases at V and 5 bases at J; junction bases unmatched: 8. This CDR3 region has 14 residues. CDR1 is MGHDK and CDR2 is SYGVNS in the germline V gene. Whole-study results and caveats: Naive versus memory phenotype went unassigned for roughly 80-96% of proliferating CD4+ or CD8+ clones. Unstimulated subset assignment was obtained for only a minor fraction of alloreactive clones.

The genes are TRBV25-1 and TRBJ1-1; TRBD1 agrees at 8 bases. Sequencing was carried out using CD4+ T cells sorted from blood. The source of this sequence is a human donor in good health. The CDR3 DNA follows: TGTGCCAGCAGGGGGACAGGTGTGGATACTGAAGCTTTCTTT. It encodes CASRGTGVDTEAFF.